A single sample gave rise to the 25 T cell receptor beta chains below, sequenced in a study of radiotherapy plus CTLA-4 blockade in lung cancer. Here immunoSEQ multiplex PCR was the method, and the copy in TCRdb shows in-frame clones only, minus some. The sample includes approximately 94,000 clones, roughly 80% of them seen just once. The source material was peripheral blood, sampled from a patient treated with radiotherapy plus ipilimumab. Receptors were obtained from a human donor with non-small cell lung cancer that progressed on radiotherapy plus ipilimumab.

The chain recombines TRBV27 with TRBJ1-4; perhaps TRBD1 as D (5 bases). The V end lost 2 bases, the J end lost 4 bases, and 8 bases lay between the germline ends. Germline V CDR1 and CDR2: MNHEY, SMNVEV (reference sequence). This CDR3 has 14 amino acids. CDR3 bases: TGTGCCAGCAGTTTAAGTGACAGTAATGAAAAACTGTTTTTT. Translating gives CASSLSDSNEKLFF.

The gene calls are TRBV30 and TRBJ2-7; the match to TRBD1 covers 8 bases. Per germline, CDR1 GTSNPN and CDR2 SVGIG (reference sequence). V was pared by 2 bases and J by 0 bases, with 3 bases of the junction left unmatched. This CDR3 is built from 14 residues. The CDR3 DNA sequence: TGTGCCTGGAGTTCGGGACAGGACTCCTACGAGCAGTACTTC. Its translation: CAWSSGQDSYEQYF.

The chain couples TRBV6-6 to TRBJ1-2; no clear D gene. Germline CDR1 and CDR2: MNHNY and SVGAGI (reference sequence). V lost 7 bases, J lost 4 bases, and 10 bases lay in between. This CDR3 spans 12 amino acids. CDR3 amino acids: CASNRRAYGYTF. The DNA for the CDR3 is TGTGCCAGCAATAGAAGAGCCTATGGCTACACCTTC.

The genes are TRBV6-1 and TRBJ2-1; D remains ambiguous. Trimming pared 5 bases from V and 4 bases from J, leaving 6 bases between. There are 12 residues in the CDR3. The germline CDR1 and CDR2 sequences are MNHNS and SASEGT. The CDR3 DNA follows: TGTGCCAGCAGTCCCCAGTACAATGAGCAGTTCTTC. Translated: CASSPQYNEQFF.

This clone was seen just once. The J gene is TRBJ2-1, the V gene TRBV29-1; possible D gene TRBD1, 6 bases. Germline assignment: CDR1 SQVTM and CDR2 ANQGSEA. The CDR3 is 15 amino acids. The V gene lost 6 bases and the J gene lost 0 bases, with 15 bases spanning the gap. The CDR3 loop is CSVAGTSSSYNEQFF. The CDR3 DNA sequence: TGCAGCGTCGCCGGGACATCGAGCTCCTACAATGAGCAGTTCTTC.

This clone was counted once. The CDR3 DNA is TGCAGCGCCCGTGGGACTAGCGGGAGGTCCGGGGAGCTGTTTTTT. It yields the protein CSARGTSGRSGELFF. This chain connects TRBV29-1 to TRBJ2-2, with 15 bases fitting TRBD2. There are 15 residues in the CDR3. V trimming: 7 bases; J trimming: 6 bases; junction bases outside the gene matches: 6. Germline V gene sequence: CDR1 SQVTM, CDR2 ANQGSEA.

The CDR3 loop reads CASSVHTNTEAFF. The CDR3 DNA reads TGTGCCAGCAGCGTACACACGAACACTGAAGCTTTCTTT. The rearrangement links TRBV9 to TRBJ1-1; no clear D. The CDR3 loop spans 13 amino acids. Trimming cost V 1 base and J 1 base, with 5 bases left between them. Germline lookup yields CDR1 SGDLS and CDR2 YYNGEE.

The J gene is TRBJ1-5, the V gene TRBV6-4; no clear D. The CDR3 totals 16 residues. Germline CDR1 is MRHNA and CDR2 is SNTAGT. Deletions cut 2 bases from V and 4 bases from J, with 15 bases between. CDR3 DNA sequence: TGTGCCAGCAGTGACACCGCGGCGGGGTGGAATCAGCCCCAGCATTTT. Translating gives CASSDTAAGWNQPQHF.

This chain joins TRBV15 and TRBJ2-5; the match to TRBD2 covers 9 bases. CDR3 size: 14 residues. Germline values: CDR1 LNHNV, CDR2 YYDKDF (reference sequence). Losses at the gene ends were 6 bases for V and 4 bases for J; bases not matched to a gene: 6. CDR3: CATSVAGGGETQYF. CDR3 nucleotide sequence: TGTGCCACCAGTGTGGCGGGAGGGGGAGAGACCCAGTACTTC.

This clone occurred a few times. The V and J genes are TRBV5-1 and TRBJ1-2; no clear D gene. V was pared by 0 bases and J by 0 bases, with 3 bases between. The germline V gene has CDR1 SGHRS and CDR2 YFSETQ. This CDR3 contains 13 residues. The CDR3 here is CASSLGANYGYTF. The CDR3 nucleotides read TGCGCCAGCAGCTTGGGGGCTAACTATGGCTACACCTTC.

The V and J genes are TRBV4-1 and TRBJ2-3; 7 bases are shared with TRBD2. The germline V gene has CDR1 MGHRA and CDR2 YSYEKL. Germline trimming cut 1 base from V and 4 bases from J; bases unmatched to any gene: 8. The CDR3 length is 16 residues. The CDR3 loop is CASSQVAGLGADTQYF. The CDR3 nucleotides read TGCGCCAGCAGCCAAGTCGCCGGACTAGGGGCAGATACGCAGTATTTT.

The CDR3: CSVEDRAPRESTDTQYF. The CDR3 bases are TGCAGCGTTGAAGATCGCGCTCCCCGGGAGAGCACAGATACGCAGTATTTT. The V and J genes are TRBV29-1 and TRBJ2-3; D might be TRBD2 (6 bases). This CDR3 spans 17 amino acids. The V and J ends lost 0 bases and 0 bases respectively, with 16 bases between them. Germline V gene data show CDR1 as SQVTM and CDR2 as ANQGSEA.

CDR3 bases: TGTGCCAGCAGCGAGAGGGGCGGCGGGAGCAGCACCGGGGAGCTGTTTTTT. It codes for CASSERGGGSSTGELFF. The J gene is TRBJ2-2, the V gene TRBV9, with 7 nucleotides matching TRBD2. V shed 3 bases and J 4 bases; nucleotides not matched to a gene: 12. Per germline, CDR1 SGDLS and CDR2 YYNGEE. This CDR3 has 17 residues.

The chain couples TRBV20-1 to TRBJ2-3, with 11 nucleotides matching TRBD2. V was clipped by 6 bases and J by 13 bases; unmatched bases: 6. This CDR3 has 11 residues. Germline V gene data show CDR1 as DFQATT and CDR2 as SNEGSKA (reference sequence). The CDR3 sequence is CSASVLAGEYF. The CDR3 DNA reads TGCAGTGCCTCCGTACTAGCGGGAGAGTATTTT.

The V call is TRBV6-1, the J call TRBJ1-5; D ambiguous. CDR1 is MNHNS and CDR2 is SASEGT in the germline V gene. The V end was cut by 4 bases, the J end by 5 bases, with 6 bases between. The CDR3 runs 12 residues. CDR3 protein: CASSAPYQPQHF. Written as DNA, the CDR3 is TGTGCCAGCAGTGCCCCATATCAGCCCCAGCATTTT.

The chain is built from TRBV4-1 and TRBJ2-1; no clear D. CDR3 length equals 11 residues. V lost 1 base and J lost 9, with 4 bases in between. Germline V gives CDR1 MGHRA, CDR2 YSYEKL. The CDR3 bases are TGCGCCAGCAGCCAAGTCGCTGAGCAGTTCTTC. It is translated as CASSQVAEQFF.

The V call is TRBV11-2, the J call TRBJ2-1; 11 bases align to TRBD2. Germline values: CDR1 SGHAT, CDR2 FQNNGV. Trimming took 4 bases from V and 5 from J; bases not matched to a gene: 4. CDR3 size: 15 residues. The DNA of the CDR3 is TGTGCCAGCAGCTCCCGGACTAGCGGGCACAATGAGCAGTTCTTC. Encoded protein: CASSSRTSGHNEQFF.

The chain is built from TRBV5-4 and TRBJ1-5; D unclear. The CDR3 is made up of 16 amino acids. The V gene lost 0 bases and the J gene lost 5 bases, with 15 bases spanning the gap. The germline V gene encodes CDR1 SGHNT and CDR2 YYREEE (reference sequence). The CDR3 sequence is CASSLGGLGVDQPQHF. CDR3 nucleotide sequence: TGTGCCAGCAGCTTGGGGGGTCTGGGAGTAGATCAGCCCCAGCATTTT. The entire variable domain, with the rest obtained from reference TRBV5-4 and TRBJ1-5, is as follows: ETGVTQSPTHLIKTRGQQVTLRCSSQSGHNTVSWYQQALGQGPQFIFQYYREEENGRGNFPPRFSGLQFPNYSSELNVNALELDDSALYLCASSLGGLGVDQPQHFGDGTRLSIL.

This chain uses TRBV6-6 with TRBJ2-7; D is ambiguous. V lost 6 bases and J lost 3, with 9 bases in between. The germline V gene encodes CDR1 MNHNY and CDR2 SVGAGI (reference sequence). This CDR3 spans 12 amino acids. The CDR3 region has the DNA TGTGCCAGCAGCTCTCAATTCTACGAGCAGTACGTC. Its protein is CASSSQFYEQYV.

This rearrangement joins TRBV6-6 to TRBJ1-5, with D maybe TRBD1 (6 bases). This CDR3 is built from 16 residues. The ends were cut back, 6 bases at V and 1 base at J, with 16 bases in the middle. Germline-derived CDR1 and CDR2 are MNHNY and SVGAGI (reference sequence). This CDR3 is CASRQRTGISNQPQHF. Written as DNA, the CDR3 is TGTGCCAGCAGGCAACGCACAGGGATAAGCAATCAGCCCCAGCATTTT.

The chain combines TRBV15 with TRBJ1-3; perhaps TRBD1 as D (5 bases). V was clipped by 9 bases and J by 0 bases, with 12 bases between them. Germline values: CDR1 LNHNV, CDR2 YYDKDF (reference sequence). The CDR3 is made up of 14 amino acids. The CDR3: CATAAGNSGNTIYF. The CDR3 bases are TGTGCCACGGCGGCAGGGAACTCTGGAAACACCATATATTTT.

This chain links TRBV30 with TRBJ2-1; no clear D gene. This CDR3 contains 15 residues. Trimming took 5 bases from V and 0 from J, leaving 14 bases between them. Germline V gene sequence: CDR1 GTSNPN, CDR2 SVGIG (reference sequence). This chain's CDR3 is CAWGSGFSSYNEQFF. CDR3 DNA sequence: TGTGCCTGGGGGTCCGGGTTTAGCTCCTACAATGAGCAGTTCTTC. The full variable domain, with the rest looked up from reference TRBV30 and TRBJ2-1, is SQTIHQWPATLVQPVGSPLSLECTVEGTSNPNLYWYRQAAGRGLQLLFYSVGIGQISSEVPQNLSASRPQDRQFILSSKKLLLSDSGFYLCAWGSGFSSYNEQFFGPGTRLTVL.

The J gene is TRBJ2-1, the V gene TRBV7-9; 13 positions agree with TRBD2. The J segment lost 4 bases and the V segment lost 4 bases, leaving 4 bases of the junction unmatched. The V gene's germline CDR1 is SEHNR and CDR2 FQNEAQ (reference sequence). The CDR3 spans 16 residues. The CDR3 sequence: CASSSGTSGVYNEQFF. The CDR3 bases are TGTGCCAGCAGCTCTGGGACTAGCGGGGTGTACAATGAGCAGTTCTTC.

The chain joins TRBV10-1 to TRBJ2-5, with D possibly matching TRBD2 (6 bases). V shed 4 bases and J shed 5 bases, with 14 bases lying between them. There are 14 residues in the CDR3. Germline values: CDR1 WNHNN, CDR2 SYGVQD (reference sequence). The CDR3: CASSVDSGGETQYF. In DNA, the CDR3 is TGCGCCAGCAGTGTAGATAGTGGAGGGGAGACCCAGTACTTC.

The chain carries TRBV7-9 and TRBJ2-3; 9 nucleotides line up with TRBD1. CDR1 SEHNR and CDR2 FQNEAQ come from the germline V gene (reference sequence). CDR3 length: 15 residues. With 4 bases clipped from V and 3 bases from J, the junction kept 5 bases outside the gene matches. The CDR3 bases are TGTGCCAGCAGCTCCCGACAGGGGGGAACAGATACGCAGTATTTT. This encodes CASSSRQGGTDTQYF.